The 18 T cell receptor beta chains listed next were all sequenced from one sample in a study of lymphopenia after photon versus proton radiotherapy. Method: immunoSEQ multiplex PCR; TCRdb's copy keeps in-frame clones and lacks some. The table shows 35,000 to 40,000 clones, with 70% to 90% occurring only once. The specimen comprised peripheral blood, sampled from a patient treated with photon-based radiotherapy. The origin of the receptors is a man aged 50 to 59 with gastric cancer.

The J gene is TRBJ2-7, the V gene TRBV9; D not resolved. V was pared by 0 bases and J by 3 bases, with 10 bases between. CDR1 and CDR2 from the germline V gene are SGDLS and YYNGEE. The CDR3 loop spans 14 amino acids. The CDR3 loop reads CASSVGMGHYEQYF. The CDR3 DNA reads as TGTGCCAGCAGCGTAGGGATGGGCCACTACGAGCAGTACTTC.

The gene calls are TRBV10-1 and TRBJ1-2; 9 nucleotides agree with TRBD1. Germline V gene lookup returns CDR1 WNHNN and CDR2 SYGVQD (reference sequence). The length of the CDR3 is 14 residues. The J segment lost 6 bases and the V segment lost 3 bases, leaving 5 bases of the junction unmatched. CDR3 protein: CASSDGTGTNGYTF. DNA for the CDR3: TGCGCCAGCAGTGACGGGACAGGGACTAATGGCTACACCTTC.

This CDR3 reads CASSVDGGPYGYTF. The DNA for the CDR3 is TGTGCCAGCAGCGTAGACGGCGGCCCCTATGGCTACACCTTC. The chain employs TRBV9 and TRBJ1-2; no clear D. The CDR3 spans 14 residues. Looked up from germline, CDR1 is SGDLS and CDR2 is YYNGEE. Trimming cost V 0 bases and J 4 bases, with 10 bases left between them.

The table lists this clone with a count of one. This chain uses TRBV5-4 with TRBJ1-3; tentative D call: TRBD1 (5 bases). This CDR3 is built from 15 residues. From germline, CDR1 is SGHNT and CDR2 YYREEE (reference sequence). Trimming took 3 bases from V and 4 from J, leaving 14 bases between them. The CDR3: CASSWEGTPGNTIYF. CDR3 in DNA: TGTGCCAGCAGCTGGGAGGGGACGCCGGGAAACACCATATATTTT.

This chain links TRBV18 with TRBJ1-1, with D unresolved. CDR1 is KGHSH, CDR2 LQKENI, per germline. With 3 bases removed from V and 1 base from J, the gap between germline ends came to 9 bases. The CDR3 sequence is 14 residues long. CDR3 protein: CASSPTARNTEAFF. As DNA, the CDR3 is TGTGCCAGCTCACCCACAGCCAGGAACACTGAAGCTTTCTTT.

DNA of the CDR3: TGTGCCAGCAGCCAAGAAGGGGACAGGGTAAATGAAAAACTGTTTTTT. This codes for CASSQEGDRVNEKLFF. The J gene is TRBJ1-4, the V gene TRBV4-2, with 9 bases that match TRBD1. This CDR3 has 16 residues. J was trimmed by 5 bases and V by 0 bases; bases with no gene match: 4. Germline V gene lookup returns CDR1 LGHNA and CDR2 YNFKEQ.

The chain uses TRBV7-9 and TRBJ1-2; 10 bases line up with TRBD1. Germline CDR1 is SEHNR and CDR2 is FQNEAQ (reference sequence). J was trimmed by 11 bases and V by 5 bases; bases with no gene match: 2. This CDR3 has 11 residues. The CDR3 is CASSTGQGYTF. For the CDR3, the DNA is TGTGCCAGCAGCACGGGACAGGGGTACACCTTC.

The chain is built from TRBV9 and TRBJ2-1; 11 bases match TRBD2. This CDR3 is built from 15 residues. The V gene's germline CDR1 is SGDLS and CDR2 YYNGEE. V lost 4 bases and J lost 4; bases outside the gene matches: 4. CDR3 coding DNA: TGTGCCAGCAGCAGGGGACTAGCGGCATACAATGAGCAGTTCTTC. Amino acid sequence: CASSRGLAAYNEQFF.

The chain is built from TRBV27 and TRBJ2-7, with 8 bases identical to TRBD1. CDR1 MNHEY and CDR2 SMNVEV come from the germline V gene (reference sequence). V trimming: 5 bases; J trimming: 5 bases; junction bases outside the gene matches: 5. The CDR3 contains 13 residues. The CDR3 nucleotides read TGTGCCAGCAGTCTGACAGGGGTCCACGAGCAGTACTTC. This encodes CASSLTGVHEQYF.

V gene TRBV18 combines with J gene TRBJ1-3; TRBD1 agrees at 9 bases. J lost 4 bases, V lost 2 bases, and 9 bases had no gene match. CDR1 KGHSH and CDR2 LQKENI come from the germline V gene. The CDR3 has 17 amino acids. The CDR3 DNA reads as TGTGCCAGCTCACCAACCGTAGACAGGGGGTCCGGAAACACCATATATTTT. Its translation: CASSPTVDRGSGNTIYF.

The chain carries TRBV4-3 and TRBJ2-3; TRBD1 matches at 10 bases. The CDR3 has 16 amino acids. Germline trimming cut 3 bases from V and 4 bases from J; bases unmatched to any gene: 7. Germline V gene lookup returns CDR1 LGHNA and CDR2 YSLEER. As DNA, the CDR3 is TGCGCCAGCAGCCAGGCCCCCGGGACAGGGGCAGATACGCAGTATTTT. Its protein product is CASSQAPGTGADTQYF.

V is TRBV7-2 and J is TRBJ2-7, with D possibly TRBD1 on 5 matching bases. The CDR3 contains 15 residues. The germline V gene has CDR1 SGHTA and CDR2 FQGNSA. V was clipped by 4 bases and J by 4 bases, with 17 bases between them. CDR3 nucleotides: TGTGCCAGCAGCTCAAGACAGTCAAACATTTACGAGCAGTACTTC. This gives the protein CASSSRQSNIYEQYF.

The chain carries TRBV19 and TRBJ2-5, with D possibly TRBD2 on 5 matching bases. The J call is in doubt because the DNA end fits TRBJ2-7 better. In germline, CDR1 is LNHDA, CDR2 SQIVND (reference sequence). CDR3 length equals 15 residues. CDR3 sequence: CASSTWESSAYEQYF. The CDR3 region has the DNA TGTGCCAGTAGTACATGGGAGAGTAGTGCCTACGAGCAGTACTTC.

The V call is TRBV7-2, the J call TRBJ2-5; a weak D match, TRBD1 (6 bases). V dropped 0 bases and J dropped 5 bases, with 16 bases sitting between them. This CDR3 region has 16 residues. CDR1 is SGHTA and CDR2 is FQGNSA in the germline V gene. The CDR3 DNA is TGTGCCAGCAGCTTAGCTAGCGTCCAGGGGCCCGAGACCCAGTACTTC. Amino acids: CASSLASVQGPETQYF. The whole variable domain, remainder taken from reference TRBV7-2 and TRBJ2-5, is GAGVSQSPSNKVTEKGKDVELRCDPISGHTALYWYRQSLGQGLEFLIYFQGNSAPDKSGLPSDRFSAERTGGSVSTLTIQRTQQEDSAVYLCASSLASVQGPETQYFGPGTRLLVL.

This chain uses TRBV28 with TRBJ1-1; 10 bases match TRBD1. The V segment lost 5 bases and the J segment 5 bases; nucleotides outside the gene matches: 11. CDR3 length: 16 residues. Per germline, CDR1 MDHEN and CDR2 SYDVKM. This chain's CDR3 is CASSPPPGDRGTEAFF. The CDR3 DNA sequence: TGTGCCAGCAGTCCCCCCCCCGGGGACAGGGGAACTGAAGCTTTCTTT. Supplemented by reference TRBV28 and TRBJ1-1, the full variable domain reads DVKVTQSSRYLVKRTGEKVFLECVQDMDHENMFWYRQDPGLGLRLIYFSYDVKMKEKGDIPEGYSVSREKKERFSLILESASTNQTSMYLCASSPPPGDRGTEAFFGQGTRLTVV.

This clone has only a few counts. The chain uses TRBV18 and TRBJ2-2, with D unresolved. Germline V CDR1 and CDR2: KGHSH, LQKENI. There are 12 residues in the CDR3. Trimming cost V 5 bases and J 4 bases, with 5 bases left between them. Here the CDR3 DNA reads TGTGCCAGCTCATTAACCACCGGGGAGCTGTTTTTT. It codes for CASSLTTGELFF.

V is TRBV5-1 and J is TRBJ2-7, with D possibly TRBD1 on 5 matching bases. The germline V gene has CDR1 SGHRS and CDR2 YFSETQ. V gave up 0 bases and J gave up 5 bases, with 15 bases separating them. This CDR3 has 15 residues. CDR3 loop: CASSLAGQGLNEQYF. The CDR3 DNA sequence: TGCGCCAGCAGCTTGGCCGGGCAGGGTCTCAACGAGCAGTACTTC.

This chain links TRBV7-8 with TRBJ2-7, with 13 bases matching TRBD2. V trimming: 5 bases; J trimming: 4 bases; junction bases outside the gene matches: 5. CDR1 and CDR2 (germline): SGHVS, FQNEAQ. The CDR3 loop spans 15 amino acids. The CDR3 DNA sequence: TGTGCCAGCAGCCTCCGGACTAGCGGGGGTTACGAGCAGTACTTC. It is translated as CASSLRTSGGYEQYF. The variable domain in full, completed from reference TRBV7-8 and TRBJ2-7, reads GAGVSQSPRYKVAKRGQDVALRCDPISGHVSLFWYQQALGQGPEFLTYFQNEAQLDKSGLPSDRFFAERPEGSVSTLKIQRTQQEDSAVYLCASSLRTSGGYEQYFGPGTRLTVT.